Listed here are 2 T cell receptor beta chains from one sample, sequenced in a study of CD8 T cells in Susac syndrome (dated by TCRdb to between 2018 and 2020). Library preparation used the immunoSEQ multiplex PCR assay. RNA was extracted with the RNeasy kit and about 0.5 to 1 ug was reverse transcribed using random hexamers. TCRdb cleaned the public reads at Q25 with fastp, built clones with MiXCR and kept in-frame beta chains. Every distinct CDR3 protein forms one entry, paired with its most common genes and DNA. This sample comprises more than 250,000 distinct CDR3 sequences, about 91% of them detected only once. Of the sample, roughly 0.064% falls within the top ten clones. The sequencing sample was made of CD4+ T cells from PBMCs. Source of these receptors: a human donor with multiple sclerosis.

The chain couples TRBV30 to TRBJ2-1; 7 bases are a match to TRBD2. CDR1 and CDR2 (germline): GTSNPN, SVGIG (reference sequence). After removal of 1 base from V and 6 bases from J, the junction contained 12 bases not matched to a gene. The CDR3 contains 16 residues. Here the CDR3 reads CAWSEWEGPFGNEQFF. The CDR3 DNA is TGTGCCTGGAGTGAGTGGGAGGGCCCTTTTGGCAATGAGCAGTTCTTC.

The gene calls are TRBV7-2 and TRBJ1-1; TRBD1 might be the D (6 bases). Germline CDR1 and CDR2: SGHTA and FQGNSA. The CDR3 totals 16 residues. With 1 base removed from V and 0 bases from J, the gap between germline ends came to 12 bases. The CDR3 loop reads CASSLETGNVNTEAFF. The CDR3 bases are TGTGCCAGCAGCTTAGAAACAGGGAATGTGAACACTGAAGCTTTCTTT.